These T cell receptor beta chains were read from a single sample in a study of blood T cell repertoires in COVID-19. The method was immunoSEQ multiplex PCR; TCRdb's version includes in-frame clones alone and lacks a portion of them. In the table there are about 330,000 clones, 92% of which are singletons. Sequenced material: PBMCs or T cells enriched from blood (not recorded which). The receptors shown here come from a woman under 40 who had recovered from COVID-19. Each CDR3 is given with its conserved first and last residue. The order of the fields is clone size, J gene, V gene, D gene, CDR3 DNA, CDR3 protein. The D gene is left open where the match is weak. A clone size is listed for some rows: how often the clone was seen (once, few, many), or a class if it is expanded.

>once|TRBJ2-1|TRBV18|TRBD2
TGTGCCAGCTCGCCGGTGGGGGACTACTCCTACAATGAGCAGTTCTTC
CASSPVGDYSYNEQFF
>NA|TRBJ1-1|TRBV2|TRBD1
TGTGCCAGCTCCAGCCAGGGGGCCGCCTTTAACACTGAAGCTTTCTTT
CASSSQGAAFNTEAFF
>NA|TRBJ2-1|TRBV7-3|NA
TGTGCCAGCAGCTTATCAGGGGGGCGGTACAATGAGCAGTTCTTC
CASSLSGGRYNEQFF
>NA|TRBJ1-1|TRBV4-1|NA
TGCGCCAGCAGCCAAGGGTCCCATCAGGAAGCTTTCTTT
CASSQGSHQEAFF
>NA|TRBJ1-1|TRBV5-4|NA
TGTGCCAGCAGCTCATCTTCGGGATTGGGCACTGAAGCTTTCTTT
CASSSSSGLGTEAFF
>NA|TRBJ1-3|TRBV28|NA
TGTGCCAGCAGTCCCTCGGGAGGAAACACCATATATTTT
CASSPSGGNTIYF
>few|TRBJ2-2|TRBV29-1|NA
TGCAGCGTTGAAGTCGAGGCTAGCGATACCGGGGAGCTGTTTTTT
CSVEVEASDTGELFF
>NA|TRBJ2-7|TRBV4-3|TRBD2
TGCGCCAGCAGCCTCGGGACTAGCGGCTACGAGCAGTACTTC
CASSLGTSGYEQYF
>NA|TRBJ2-2|TRBV7-9|NA
TGTGCCAGCAGCTTATCTGGAGGTGCCACCGGGGAGCTGTTTTTT
CASSLSGGATGELFF
>NA|TRBJ1-2|TRBV5-4|NA
TGTGCCAGCAGCTTGGAGGGGGGGACCTACACCTTC
CASSLEGGTYTF
>few|TRBJ1-5|TRBV6-2/TRBV6-3|NA
TGTGCCAGCAGTTATAACCCCCGGGGAGATAGCAATCAGCCCCAGCATTTT
CASSYNPRGDSNQPQHF
>NA|TRBJ2-3|TRBV15|TRBD2
TGTGCCACCAGCGTTAGCGGGAGGGCCCCAGATACGCAGTATTTT
CATSVSGRAPDTQYF
>NA|TRBJ2-7|TRBV11-2|NA
TGTGCCAGCAGCTTAGGGCCTTTCGAGCAGTACTTC
CASSLGPFEQYF
>NA|TRBJ2-5|TRBV4-2|TRBD1
TGTGCCAGCAACCTCCCCGGACAGGGCGAAGAGACCCAGTACTTC
CASNLPGQGEETQYF
>NA|TRBJ1-1|TRBV6-2/TRBV6-3|NA
TGTGCCAGCAGTGCACTTTTGACAGGTTTAAAAGCTTTCTTT
CASSALLTGLKAFF
>few|TRBJ2-7|TRBV5-1|TRBD2
TGCGCCAGCACCCCGGGGGGGGCTAGCTACGAGCAGTACTTC
CASTPGGASYEQYF
>NA|TRBJ2-1|TRBV29-1|NA
TGCAGCGTTGAGCGGGACTCCAATGAGCAGTTCTTC
CSVERDSNEQFF
>NA|TRBJ1-2|TRBV7-2|NA
TGTGCCAGCAGCGCCCAGGGTCCCCTACCTTCTAACTATGGCTACACCTTC
CASSAQGPLPSNYGYTF
>NA|TRBJ2-1|TRBV7-3|TRBD1
TGTGCCAGCAGCTCCTTGGGGGCAGGGGGTGAAGAGCAGTTCTTC
CASSSLGAGGEEQFF
>NA|TRBJ1-3|TRBV4-2|NA
TGTGCCAGCAGCCCCCTCGGGGGGGGGATGGTTGGAAACACCATATATTTT
CASSPLGGGMVGNTIYF
>NA|TRBJ2-5|TRBV7-6|TRBD2
TGTGCCAGCAGCCCGACTAGCGAGGAGACCCAGTACTTC
CASSPTSEETQYF
>NA|TRBJ1-2|TRBV28|NA
TGTGCCAGCAGTCCCGGGGGGGTCGCTAACTATGGCTACACCTTC
CASSPGGVANYGYTF
>NA|TRBJ2-3|TRBV11-3|NA
TGTGCCAGCAGCTTAGGAGGTCGGACAGACACAGATACGCAGTATTTT
CASSLGGRTDTDTQYF